This TCR beta chain was recovered during a study of OX40 agonist ivuxolimab in advanced cancers. In the study overall: Antecedent anti-PD-1, anti-PD-L1 or anti-CTLA-4 therapy was permissible, with over 35% having received some.

Overall study findings and caveats: Clonal expansion by week 6 occurred in CD4+ and CD8+ blood T cells (at 0.1 to 3.0 mg/kg).

Data came from immunoSEQ multiplex PCR; TCRdb stores just in-frame clones and leaves some out. This table has 30,000 to 40,000 clones, around 81% appearing once. This clone was seen a handful of times. The target antigen is unknown. V was clipped by 4 bases and J by 5 bases; unmatched bases: 8. The germline V gene has CDR1 LGHNA and CDR2 YSLEER. The CDR3 spans 15 residues. This TCR was recovered from an adult with an advanced solid tumor such as melanoma, head and neck, liver or kidney cancer. The chain is built from TRBV4-3 and TRBJ2-1; 7 bases map to TRBD1. Sequencing used CD4+ or CD8+ T cells sorted from blood, obtained in a trial of the OX40 agonist ivuxolimab. The CDR3 region has the DNA TGCGCCAGCAGCCCACAGGGGAATTACAACAATGAGCAGTTCTTC. This gives the protein CASSPQGNYNNEQFF.